The 27 T cell receptor beta chains in this list originate from one sample, sequenced in a study of cytomegalovirus exposure and HLA in healthy donors. TCRdb's table, derived via immunoSEQ multiplex PCR, lists solely in-frame clones and lacks some. The table includes 200,000 or so clones, approximately 82% detected once. Sequencing was done on a sample of PBMCs. These receptors originate from a woman younger than 45 in good health and CMV-seropositive.

This clone is a singleton in its sample. The chain combines TRBV4-1 with TRBJ1-2; the match to TRBD1 covers 9 bases. This CDR3 has 15 amino acids. Germline V gene lookup returns CDR1 MGHRA and CDR2 YSYEKL. Trimming removed 3 bases from V and 7 bases from J; junction bases left unmatched: 9. The CDR3 sequence: CASSQPDRGLGGYTF. CDR3 nucleotide sequence: TGCGCCAGCAGCCAGCCCGACAGGGGGTTAGGTGGCTACACCTTC.

The chain is built from TRBV7-2 and TRBJ2-7; D might be TRBD2 (6 bases). Trimming removed 3 bases from V and 3 bases from J, with 12 bases in between. This CDR3 is built from 14 residues. Germline V CDR1 and CDR2: SGHTA, FQGNSA. The CDR3 bases are TGTGCCAGCAGCTTGGAGGGAACAGTCTACGAGCAGTACTTC. The encoded protein is CASSLEGTVYEQYF.

The gene calls are TRBV4-2 and TRBJ1-2, with TRBD1 as a possible D gene (5 bases). V gave up 0 bases and J gave up 5 bases, with 13 bases separating them. Germline CDR1 and CDR2: LGHNA and YNFKEQ. The CDR3 length is 15 residues. CDR3 DNA sequence: TGTGCCAGCAGCCAAGACAAGGGACTCCTTTATGGCTACACCTTC. Translated, it gives CASSQDKGLLYGYTF.

The genes are TRBV28 and TRBJ2-7, with unresolved D. This CDR3 contains 11 residues. V was pared by 8 bases and J by 0 bases, with 5 bases between. Looked up from germline, CDR1 is MDHEN and CDR2 is SYDVKM. In nucleotides, the CDR3 is TGTGCCAGCGAGAGCTCCTACGAGCAGTACTTC. It encodes CASESSYEQYF.

This chain joins TRBV7-2 and TRBJ2-5; 9 bases map to TRBD1. After removal of 3 bases from V and 5 bases from J, the junction contained 4 bases not matched to a gene. The CDR3 runs 14 residues. CDR1 SGHTA and CDR2 FQGNSA come from the germline V gene. The CDR3 DNA reads as TGTGCCAGCAGCTTCAGGGACAGGGCGGAGACCCAGTACTTC. Its protein is CASSFRDRAETQYF.

The genes are TRBV7-9 and TRBJ2-1; 10 nucleotides align to TRBD2. V lost 6 bases to trimming and J lost 10 bases; unmatched junction nucleotides: 6. CDR3 length: 13 residues. Per germline, CDR1 SEHNR and CDR2 FQNEAQ (reference sequence). The CDR3 loop is CASRTGLAVEQFF. In DNA, the CDR3 is TGTGCCAGCAGGACCGGACTAGCGGTCGAGCAGTTCTTC.

The rearrangement uses TRBV19 and TRBJ2-7; 10 bases are shared with TRBD1. The CDR3 is 17 amino acids. Trimming cost V 1 base and J 4 bases; bases outside gene matches: 10. CDR1 LNHDA and CDR2 SQIVND come from the germline V gene (reference sequence). CDR3 DNA: TGTGCCAGTAGTATAGGCCAAACCGGGACAGGGGCGTACGAGCAGTACTTC. Protein product: CASSIGQTGTGAYEQYF.

V gene TRBV19 combines with J gene TRBJ2-1, with 8 bases aligning to TRBD1. The V segment lost 3 bases and the J segment 4 bases; nucleotides outside the gene matches: 5. CDR1 is LNHDA, CDR2 SQIVND, per germline (reference sequence). This CDR3 contains 15 residues. CDR3 region: CASSILRDRYNEQFF. CDR3 DNA sequence: TGTGCCAGTAGTATCCTTCGGGACAGGTACAATGAGCAGTTCTTC.

The gene calls are TRBV7-2 and TRBJ2-2; D unresolved. The CDR3 extends over 13 amino acids. Per the germline V gene, CDR1 is SGHTA and CDR2 is FQGNSA. V was cut by 5 bases and J by 5 bases, with 9 bases left in between. This CDR3 is CASSQTRTGELFF. CDR3 in DNA: TGTGCCAGCAGCCAGACACGAACCGGGGAGCTGTTTTTT.

This chain uses TRBV6-5 with TRBJ2-7; D is unclear. The V gene's germline CDR1 is MNHEY and CDR2 SVGAGI. Trimming cost V 4 bases and J 6 bases, with 13 bases left between them. This CDR3 comprises 13 residues. The DNA of the CDR3 is TGTGCCAGCAGTTCCACTCACGGTCGCGAGCAGTACTTC. Its translation: CASSSTHGREQYF.

The chain recombines TRBV18 with TRBJ2-5, with 8 bases matching TRBD1. Germline V CDR1 and CDR2: KGHSH, LQKENI. V lost 5 bases to trimming and J lost 5 bases; unmatched junction nucleotides: 4. The CDR3 contains 13 residues. Here the CDR3 reads CASSGDRMETQYF. In DNA form, the CDR3 reads TGTGCCAGCTCAGGGGACAGGATGGAGACCCAGTACTTC.

CDR3 bases: TGCGCCAGCAGCTTGCTAACCCAGGGCCCATCTGAAGCTTTCTTT. Its translation is CASSLLTQGPSEAFF. The genes are TRBV5-1 and TRBJ1-1; possibly TRBD1 for D (5 bases). The CDR3 runs to 15 residues. With 1 base removed from V and 6 bases from J, the gap between germline ends came to 16 bases. From germline, CDR1 is SGHRS and CDR2 YFSETQ.

J is TRBJ1-5 and V is TRBV21-1. TRBV21-1 is marked as a pseudogene. The CDR3 runs to 13 residues. Here the CDR3 DNA reads TGTGCCAGCAGGGAGGGAGACAATCAGCCCCAGCATTTT. It yields the protein CASREGDNQPQHF.

The gene calls are TRBV28 and TRBJ2-5; the D is unclear. The CDR3 totals 13 residues. Per germline, CDR1 MDHEN and CDR2 SYDVKM. V lost 8 bases and J 3 bases, leaving 13 bases between the germline ends. CDR3 region: CASLRNGEETQYF. As DNA, the CDR3 is TGTGCCAGCTTGAGGAATGGCGAAGAGACCCAGTACTTC. Variable domain in full (rest from reference TRBV28 and TRBJ2-5): DVKVTQSSRYLVKRTGEKVFLECVQDMDHENMFWYRQDPGLGLRLIYFSYDVKMKEKGDIPEGYSVSREKKERFSLILESASTNQTSMYLCASLRNGEETQYFGPGTRLLVL.

The rearrangement uses TRBV6-6 and TRBJ1-1, with 7 nucleotides matching TRBD1. The CDR3 runs 12 residues. Germline loops: CDR1 MNHNY, CDR2 SVGAGI (reference sequence). V gave up 6 bases and J gave up 7 bases; unmatched junction bases: 5. CDR3 DNA sequence: TGTGCCAGCAGCCTGGGACAGCGTGAAGCTTTCTTT. It is translated as CASSLGQREAFF.

This clone appeared a single time. This sequence joins TRBV19 and TRBJ2-6, with TRBD1 matching 7 bases. This CDR3 is built from 18 residues. CDR1 and CDR2 from the germline V gene are LNHDA and SQIVND (reference sequence). The trim removed 1 base at V and 0 bases at J, leaving 6 bases unmatched. CDR3 sequence reads: CASSIVGQGVSGANVLTF. In DNA, the CDR3 is TGTGCCAGTAGTATAGTTGGCCAGGGGGTCTCTGGGGCCAACGTCCTGACTTTC. Looking up the rest from reference TRBV19 and TRBJ2-6 gives the full variable domain: DGGITQSPKYLFRKEGQNVTLSCEQNLNHDAMYWYRQDPGQGLRLIYYSQIVNDFQKGDIAEGYSVSREKKESFPLTVTSAQKNPTAFYLCASSIVGQGVSGANVLTFGAGSRLTVL.

The chain uses TRBV28 and TRBJ1-2; TRBD1 agrees at 9 bases. V was pared by 4 bases and J by 1 base, with 4 bases of the junction left unmatched. This CDR3 contains 15 residues. CDR1 and CDR2 from the germline V gene are MDHEN and SYDVKM. This chain's CDR3 is CASSYRGPNNYGYTF. The DNA of the CDR3 is TGTGCCAGCAGTTACAGGGGGCCTAATAACTATGGCTACACCTTC.

CDR3 nucleotide sequence: TGTGCCAGCAAGGCAGGGGATAACACCGGGGAGCTGTTTTTT. It is translated as CASKAGDNTGELFF. The rearrangement uses TRBV2 and TRBJ2-2; D might be TRBD1 (6 bases). Germline CDR1 is SNHLY and CDR2 is FYNNEI. Trimming took 7 bases from V and 2 from J, leaving 11 bases between them. CDR3 length: 14 amino acids.

The J gene is TRBJ1-2, the V gene TRBV19; a possible D gene is TRBD1 (6 bases). V shed 6 bases and J shed 8 bases, with 16 bases lying between them. The length of the CDR3 is 13 residues. CDR1 LNHDA and CDR2 SQIVND come from the germline V gene (reference sequence). CDR3 DNA sequence: TGTGCCAGTAGCCTACAGGGCGCGTGGGGCTACACCTTC. Amino acid sequence: CASSLQGAWGYTF.

This chain links TRBV4-1 with TRBJ2-7; no reliable D call. CDR1 MGHRA and CDR2 YSYEKL come from the germline V gene. Deletions cut 0 bases from V and 2 bases from J, with 8 bases between. This CDR3 comprises 14 residues. DNA for the CDR3: TGCGCCAGCAGCCAAGATAAGAGCACCTACGAGCAGTACTTC. Its protein is CASSQDKSTYEQYF.

As regards this clone: Other DNA sequences in this specimen translate into the identical CDR3. J is TRBJ2-7 and V is TRBV2; D unclear. This CDR3 has 11 amino acids. Germline assignment: CDR1 SNHLY and CDR2 FYNNEI. Trimming left V 4 bases short and J 6 bases short, with 7 bases between. Written as DNA, the CDR3 is TGTGCCAGCAGTGGGGCTGGCGAGCAGTACTTC. Amino acids: CASSGAGEQYF.

V is TRBV30 and J is TRBJ1-1; the D is unclear. V lost 0 bases and J 8 bases, leaving 13 bases between the germline ends. The germline CDR1 and CDR2 sequences are GTSNPN and SVGIG (reference sequence). The CDR3 has 13 amino acids. The CDR3 here is CAWSVEGLGEAFF. CDR3 coding DNA: TGTGCCTGGAGTGTAGAGGGTCTGGGGGAAGCTTTCTTT.

The chain combines TRBV11-1 with TRBJ2-7, with D hard to call. Looked up from germline, CDR1 is SGHAT and CDR2 is FQDESV (reference sequence). The CDR3 has 14 residues. V was pared by 1 base and J by 2 bases, with 9 bases between. The CDR3 coding sequence is TGTGCCAGCAGCTTAGGACGAGGAGCCTACGAGCAGTACTTC. It translates to CASSLGRGAYEQYF.

The chain recombines TRBV30 with TRBJ2-3, with a possible D match to TRBD2 (6 bases). The germline V and J ends were trimmed by 2 bases and 0 bases, with 9 bases remaining between them. Germline V gene data show CDR1 as GTSNPN and CDR2 as SVGIG (reference sequence). The CDR3 sequence is 14 residues long. CDR3 in amino acids: CAWSPGGSTDTQYF. The CDR3 DNA reads as TGTGCCTGGAGTCCCGGGGGTAGCACAGATACGCAGTATTTT.

The V gene is TRBV27, the J gene TRBJ2-1, with 9 bases fitting TRBD2. This CDR3 contains 15 residues. Germline CDR1 and CDR2: MNHEY and SMNVEV (reference sequence). V lost 5 bases, J lost 4 bases, and 6 bases stayed unmatched. The CDR3 region is CASSQRLAAYNEQFF. The DNA of the CDR3 is TGTGCCAGCAGTCAAAGACTAGCGGCTTACAATGAGCAGTTCTTC.

This clone appeared a single time. The gene calls are TRBV2 and TRBJ2-7; the D gene is possibly TRBD2 (5 bases). The CDR3 runs 13 residues. V was shortened by 3 bases and J by 6 bases, with 12 bases between the two germline ends. Germline CDR1 and CDR2: SNHLY and FYNNEI. CDR3 sequence: CASSDPLLGEQYF. The CDR3 nucleotides read TGTGCCAGCAGTGACCCCCTACTAGGCGAGCAGTACTTC.

V usage is TRBV28 and J usage is TRBJ1-1, with D perhaps matching TRBD1 (5 bases). Germline V gene sequence: CDR1 MDHEN, CDR2 SYDVKM. V shed 3 bases and J shed 1 base, with 6 bases lying between them. CDR3 length equals 13 residues. CDR3 sequence reads: CASSLDKNTEAFF. In nucleotides, the CDR3 is TGTGCCAGCAGTTTGGACAAGAACACTGAAGCTTTCTTT. Supplemented by reference TRBV28 and TRBJ1-1, the full variable domain reads DVKVTQSSRYLVKRTGEKVFLECVQDMDHENMFWYRQDPGLGLRLIYFSYDVKMKEKGDIPEGYSVSREKKERFSLILESASTNQTSMYLCASSLDKNTEAFFGQGTRLTVV.